What follows are 21 T cell receptor beta chains derived from one specimen sequenced in a study of T-cell reconstitution after alpha-beta-depleted transplantation in children. Molecular barcoding with unique molecular identifiers was used for the TCRbeta library. TCRdb re-called the PCR reads with MiXCR, one entry per CDR3 protein. The sample carries about 500,000 distinct CDR3 sequences, roughly 33% recorded once. The material sequenced was PBMCs from the stem cell graft donor, taken from the stem cell graft. These receptors originate from a human donor who donated a stem cell graft to a child with aplastic anemia.

This clonotype appeared a few times. CDR3 sequence: CASSFRGLAGGWEQYF. In DNA, the CDR3 is TGTGCCAGCAGTTTCCGAGGACTAGCGGGAGGTTGGGAGCAGTACTTC. V and J are TRBV28 and TRBJ2-7; 14 positions match TRBD2. Per the germline V gene, CDR1 is MDHEN and CDR2 is SYDVKM. This CDR3 has 16 residues. V shed 3 bases, J shed 7 bases, and the junction held 8 bases outside the gene matches.

The genes are TRBV7-2 and TRBJ2-7, with D uncertain. Trimming pared 1 base from V and 3 bases from J, leaving 10 bases between. There are 14 residues in the CDR3. The germline gives CDR1 SGHTA, CDR2 FQGNSA. The CDR3 bases are TGTGCCAGCAGCTTAGGACTTCTCAACTACGAGCAGTACGTC. Its protein product is CASSLGLLNYEQYV.

The CDR3 DNA reads as TGTGCCAGCAGTTGGGGAGCGGAGGGGCTTTGGGAGCAGTTCTTC. It is translated as CASSWGAEGLWEQFF. J is TRBJ2-1 and V is TRBV12-3 or TRBV12-4; a possible D gene is TRBD2 (6 bases). The CDR3 sequence is 15 residues long. Deletions cut 4 bases from V and 10 bases from J, with 20 bases between.

This chain uses TRBV27 with TRBJ1-1, with 9 nucleotides matching TRBD1. Germline V CDR1 and CDR2: MNHEY, SMNVEV (reference sequence). The CDR3 spans 18 residues. V lost 2 bases, J lost 5 bases, and 15 bases stayed unmatched. In nucleotides, the CDR3 is TGTGCCAGCAGTTTAATTTATCAGGGACAGGGACAATGGACTGAAGCTTTCTTT. The encoded protein is CASSLIYQGQGQWTEAFF.

In its sample, this clonotype was seen a few times. This chain links TRBV12-3 or TRBV12-4 with TRBJ1-1; 7 bases agree with TRBD1. Unmatched junction bases numbered 8, after V lost 5 bases and J lost 14 bases. The CDR3 has 11 residues. The CDR3 region has the DNA TGTGCCAGCAGTCACCGGGACAGAGCATTCTTT. It is translated as CASSHRDRAFF.

This clonotype was counted between two and nine times. The gene calls are TRBV20-1 and TRBJ2-1; D is possibly TRBD2 (7 bases). The V and J ends lost 6 bases and 10 bases respectively, with 16 bases between them. CDR3 length: 12 amino acids. Germline CDR1 and CDR2: DFQATT and SNEGSKA (reference sequence). CDR3 amino acids: CSAEGGASEQFF. The CDR3 DNA follows: TGCAGTGCGGAGGGGGGGGCAAGCGAGCAGTTCTTC.

The chain is built from TRBV10-3 and TRBJ2-2; TRBD2 is a possible D gene (6 bases). The CDR3 is made up of 15 amino acids. Per the germline V gene, CDR1 is ENHRY and CDR2 is SYGVKD. V was shortened by 4 bases and J by 3 bases, with 12 bases between the two germline ends. CDR3 loop: CAISVGGRHTGELFF. DNA for the CDR3: TGTGCCATCAGTGTCGGGGGACGTCACACCGGGGAGCTGTTTTTT.

The table lists this clonotype with a few counts. The V call is TRBV29-1, the J call TRBJ1-1; D not resolved. Trimming stripped 1 base from V and 4 bases from J, with 7 bases between. This CDR3 comprises 12 residues. The V gene's germline CDR1 is SQVTM and CDR2 ANQGSEA. The CDR3 nucleotides read TGCAGCGTTGAAGGCCTGAGCACTGAAGCTTTCTTT. Translated, it gives CSVEGLSTEAFF.

The J gene is TRBJ2-7, the V gene TRBV2; possible D gene TRBD1, 6 bases. This CDR3 spans 14 amino acids. The V end lost 3 bases, the J end lost 6 bases, and 15 bases lay between the germline ends. Germline values: CDR1 SNHLY, CDR2 FYNNEI. The CDR3 reads CASSDWDTTSEQYV. CDR3 sequence (DNA): TGTGCCAGCAGTGACTGGGACACCACCAGCGAGCAGTACGTC.

The chain combines TRBV27 with TRBJ1-5; D gene uncertain. V was pared by 4 bases and J by 2 bases, with 6 bases between. There are 13 residues in the CDR3. Germline V gives CDR1 MNHEY, CDR2 SMNVEV (reference sequence). The CDR3 bases are TGTGCCAGCAGTTGGCAGGGCAATCAGCCCCAGCATTTT. Translation gives CASSWQGNQPQHF.

The rearrangement joins TRBV7-9 to TRBJ2-7, with D uncertain. This CDR3 region has 12 residues. Germline V gene lookup returns CDR1 SEHNR and CDR2 FQNEAQ (reference sequence). The ends were cut back, 2 bases at V and 2 bases at J, with 4 bases in the middle. CDR3 in DNA: TGTGCCAGCAGCTTAAAGACCTACGAGCAGTACTTC. Protein: CASSLKTYEQYF.

The V call is TRBV20-1, the J call TRBJ1-1, with TRBD1 as a possible D gene (5 bases). Germline V gives CDR1 DFQATT, CDR2 SNEGSKA (reference sequence). This CDR3 has 14 residues. The ends were cut back, 1 base at V and 1 base at J, with 10 bases in the middle. The CDR3 loop is CSARGSGPNTEAFF. CDR3 nucleotide sequence: TGCAGTGCTAGAGGTTCAGGGCCGAACACTGAAGCTTTCTTT.

This chain connects TRBV5-6 to TRBJ2-5, with a tentative D call TRBD2 (5 bases). CDR3 length: 15 residues. V was pared by 4 bases and J by 1 base, with 14 bases between. Germline CDR1 is SGHDT and CDR2 is YYEEEE. CDR3 bases: TGTGCCAGCAGCCGGATGACTGCGGGCCAAGAGACCCAGTACTTC. This translates into CASSRMTAGQETQYF. Full variable domain (remainder filled in from reference TRBV5-6 and TRBJ2-5): DAGVTQSPTHLIKTRGQQVTLRCSPKSGHDTVSWYQQALGQGPQFIFQYYEEEERQRGNFPDRFSGHQFPNYSSELNVNALLLGDSALYLCASSRMTAGQETQYFGPGTRLLVL.

The chain couples TRBV2 to TRBJ1-5, with TRBD1 identical over 8 bases. The germline gives CDR1 SNHLY, CDR2 FYNNEI. V trimming: 0 bases; J trimming: 6 bases; junction bases outside the gene matches: 1. This CDR3 contains 14 residues. CDR3 DNA sequence: TGTGCCAGCAGTGAAGCGCAGGGGGCTCAGCCCCAGCATTTT. As protein: CASSEAQGAQPQHF.

The chain links TRBV30 to TRBJ2-5; perhaps TRBD2 as D (5 bases). The germline gives CDR1 GTSNPN, CDR2 SVGIG (reference sequence). Trimming pared 0 bases from V and 4 bases from J, leaving 12 bases between. The CDR3 consists of 14 residues. CDR3 protein: CAWSVGIAGETQYF. CDR3 DNA: TGTGCCTGGAGTGTCGGTATCGCGGGAGAGACCCAGTACTTC.

The chain recombines TRBV7-2 with TRBJ2-2; D not certain. The CDR3 has 14 residues. With 6 bases removed from V and 8 bases from J, the gap between germline ends came to 16 bases. The germline V gene has CDR1 SGHTA and CDR2 FQGNSA. The CDR3 nucleotides read TGTGCCAGCAGTAAACGGGCTTTTGAAGGGGAGCTGTTTTTT. As protein: CASSKRAFEGELFF.

This clonotype was found many times. The chain couples TRBV4-2 to TRBJ2-1; 11 bases agree with TRBD2. With V trimmed by 5 bases and J by 7 bases, 7 bases remained unmatched. Germline CDR1 reads LGHNA; CDR2 reads YNFKEQ. The CDR3 is 15 amino acids. In DNA form, the CDR3 reads TGTGCCAGCAGCTCCTCCCGACTAGCGGGGAATGAGCAGTTCTTC. Amino acid sequence: CASSSSRLAGNEQFF.

V and J are TRBV5-1 and TRBJ1-2, with no clear D. Trimming took off 4 bases at V and 8 bases at J, with 12 bases between the two ends. The CDR3 consists of 12 residues. The germline gives CDR1 SGHRS, CDR2 YFSETQ. DNA for the CDR3: TGCGCCAGCAGCATTGGTAGTGAGGGCTACACCTTC. It specifies CASSIGSEGYTF.

This clonotype was seen only a few times. The rearrangement joins TRBV10-3 to TRBJ2-7, with a tentative D call TRBD2 (6 bases). This CDR3 region has 17 residues. Germline loops: CDR1 ENHRY, CDR2 SYGVKD. The V and J ends lost 5 bases and 2 bases respectively, with 22 bases between them. As DNA, the CDR3 is TGTGCCATCAGTAAAGGAGGGTCGCGGGGAACGACCTACGAGCAGTACTTC. Translating it yields CAISKGGSRGTTYEQYF.

The chain couples TRBV7-8 to TRBJ2-1; 14 bases line up with TRBD2. V gave up 5 bases and J gave up 15 bases; unmatched junction bases: 15. From germline, CDR1 is SGHVS and CDR2 FQNEAQ. CDR3 length: 16 residues. The CDR3 protein is CASSPGQGLAGAYGFF. Here the CDR3 DNA reads TGTGCCAGCAGCCCGGGACAGGGACTAGCGGGAGCTTATGGGTTCTTC. The variable domain in full, with the rest retrieved from reference TRBV7-8 and TRBJ2-1, is GAGVSQSPRYKVAKRGQDVALRCDPISGHVSLFWYQQALGQGPEFLTYFQNEAQLDKSGLPSDRFFAERPEGSVSTLKIQRTQQEDSAVYLCASSPGQGLAGAYGFFGPGTRLTVL.

J is TRBJ2-5 and V is TRBV6-5; the match to TRBD2 covers 7 bases. CDR3 length equals 14 residues. The J segment lost 3 bases and the V segment lost 1 base, leaving 2 bases of the junction unmatched. Germline lookup yields CDR1 MNHEY and CDR2 SVGAGI. This CDR3 reads CASSYLGGEETQYF. The CDR3 DNA follows: TGTGCCAGCAGTTACTTGGGGGGGGAAGAGACCCAGTACTTC.